These 22 T cell receptor beta chains were all obtained from the same sample, sequenced in a study of control samples from healthy donors and cancer patients. The method was immunoSEQ multiplex PCR; TCRdb's version includes in-frame clones alone and lacks a portion of them. This table has some 150,000 clones, roughly 94% appearing once. Sequencing was performed on PBMCs. Source of these receptors: a man in his 60s with colorectal cancer.

V and J are TRBV27 and TRBJ1-1; TRBD1 is a possible D gene (5 bases). Germline assignment: CDR1 MNHEY and CDR2 SMNVEV (reference sequence). CDR3 length equals 14 residues. The ends were cut back, 4 bases at V and 2 bases at J, with 11 bases in the middle. CDR3 nucleotides: TGTGCCAGCAGTTCCGGGACTTTAAACACTGAAGCTTTCTTT. Translated: CASSSGTLNTEAFF.

J is TRBJ1-5 and V is TRBV19; 8 nucleotides match TRBD1. Germline V gene data show CDR1 as LNHDA and CDR2 as SQIVND (reference sequence). The CDR3 extends over 16 amino acids. V was pared by 4 bases and J by 3 bases, with 8 bases of the junction left unmatched. The CDR3 region is CASSTSLRGPNQPQHF. The CDR3 bases are TGTGCCAGTAGTACAAGTCTCAGGGGGCCCAATCAGCCCCAGCATTTT. Combining the CDR3 with reference TRBV19 and TRBJ1-5 gives the whole variable domain DGGITQSPKYLFRKEGQNVTLSCEQNLNHDAMYWYRQDPGQGLRLIYYSQIVNDFQKGDIAEGYSVSREKKESFPLTVTSAQKNPTAFYLCASSTSLRGPNQPQHFGDGTRLSIL.

This clone is a singleton in its sample. CDR3 in amino acids: CSGLRGANTGELFF. In DNA form, the CDR3 reads TGCAGCGGGTTGCGGGGGGCCAACACCGGGGAGCTGTTTTTT. The chain carries TRBV29-1 and TRBJ2-2; 8 bases align to TRBD2. Trimming took 7 bases from V and 2 from J; bases not matched to a gene: 6. This CDR3 comprises 14 residues. Looked up from germline, CDR1 is SQVTM and CDR2 is ANQGSEA.

The chain joins TRBV19 to TRBJ1-6; D uncertain. Between the trimmed V and J ends, which lost 5 bases and 9 bases, there was a span of 20 bases. The CDR3 is 16 residues long. The germline gives CDR1 LNHDA, CDR2 SQIVND (reference sequence). The chain's CDR3 is CASSGRRASFGSPLHF. The CDR3 DNA reads TGTGCCAGTAGTGGCAGGAGGGCTTCATTCGGTTCACCCCTCCACTTT.

The chain is built from TRBV19 and TRBJ2-1; 8 bases fit TRBD1. The germline CDR1 and CDR2 sequences are LNHDA and SQIVND (reference sequence). V shed 7 bases, J shed 3 bases, and the junction held 8 bases outside the gene matches. The CDR3 sequence is 15 residues long. The CDR3 here is CASTGDRGRYNEQFF. In DNA, the CDR3 is TGTGCCAGTACGGGAGACAGGGGACGCTACAATGAGCAGTTCTTC. Filled out from reference TRBV19 and TRBJ2-1, the complete variable domain reads DGGITQSPKYLFRKEGQNVTLSCEQNLNHDAMYWYRQDPGQGLRLIYYSQIVNDFQKGDIAEGYSVSREKKESFPLTVTSAQKNPTAFYLCASTGDRGRYNEQFFGPGTRLTVL.

The chain carries TRBV30 and TRBJ1-1, with 8 nucleotides matching TRBD1. The V gene end was trimmed by 1 base and the J gene end by 1 base; junction bases not matched to a gene: 14. From germline, CDR1 is GTSNPN and CDR2 SVGIG (reference sequence). CDR3 length: 18 amino acids. CDR3 DNA: TGTGCCTGGAGTGACTACCGGGACAGGATAGGACGGAACACTGAAGCTTTCTTT. This sequence encodes CAWSDYRDRIGRNTEAFF.

V gene TRBV10-3 combines with J gene TRBJ1-2, with a tentative D call TRBD1 (5 bases). Germline V gene sequence: CDR1 ENHRY, CDR2 SYGVKD. The CDR3 loop spans 16 amino acids. Trimming took 0 bases from V and 5 from J, leaving 16 bases between them. The CDR3 loop is CAISESGQGPAYGYTF. The DNA of the CDR3 is TGTGCCATCAGTGAGTCGGGGCAGGGCCCTGCTTATGGCTACACCTTC.

The V call is TRBV7-9, the J call TRBJ1-5; TRBD1 is a possible D gene (6 bases). Germline V lookup: CDR1 SEHNR, CDR2 FQNEAQ (reference sequence). CDR3 length: 14 amino acids. V shed 6 bases and J shed 5 bases, with 14 bases lying between them. The CDR3 DNA follows: TGTGCCAGCAGTCAAACAGGGACGTATCAGCCCCAGCATTTT. Encoded protein: CASSQTGTYQPQHF.

This clone was picked up one time. The rearrangement uses TRBV19 and TRBJ1-1; TRBD1 agrees at 7 bases. The CDR3 sequence is 15 residues long. Germline V lookup: CDR1 LNHDA, CDR2 SQIVND (reference sequence). The V segment lost 5 bases and the J segment 0 bases; nucleotides outside the gene matches: 6. CDR3: CASSSSTGLNTEAFF. CDR3 nucleotide sequence: TGTGCCAGTAGTTCCTCGACAGGGCTGAACACTGAAGCTTTCTTT.

This clone was seen a single time. The genes are TRBV12-3 or TRBV12-4 and TRBJ2-7, with a weak D call TRBD1 (5 bases). Trimming removed 7 bases from V and 1 base from J, with 11 bases in between. The CDR3 loop spans 13 amino acids. The CDR3 nucleotides are TGTGCCAGCACGGTCGACAGTTCCTACGAGCAGTACTTC. Its translation is CASTVDSSYEQYF.

The chain uses TRBV3-1 (or the pseudogene TRBV3-2) and TRBJ1-1, with a weak D call TRBD1 (5 bases). CDR3 length: 14 amino acids. In germline, CDR1 is LGHDT, CDR2 YNNKEL (reference sequence). V was pared by 3 bases and J by 1 base, with 9 bases between. The chain's CDR3 is CASSHLTANTEAFF. The CDR3, as DNA: TGTGCCAGCAGCCACTTGACAGCGAACACTGAAGCTTTCTTT.

The CDR3 region has the DNA TGTGCCATCAGCCTCAAGTCCCTAGACGAGCAGTACTTC. Its translation is CAISLKSLDEQYF. J is TRBJ2-7 and V is TRBV10-3; D unclear. The CDR3 totals 13 residues. The germline V gene has CDR1 ENHRY and CDR2 SYGVKD. V lost 6 bases and J lost 5, with 14 bases in between.

This chain joins TRBV30 and TRBJ1-5, with 7 bases matching TRBD1. Germline values: CDR1 GTSNPN, CDR2 SVGIG (reference sequence). The V gene end was trimmed by 0 bases and the J gene end by 7 bases; junction bases not matched to a gene: 3. This CDR3 region has 13 residues. CDR3 loop: CAWSVTGAQPQHF. The CDR3 nucleotides are TGTGCCTGGAGTGTTACAGGGGCCCAGCCCCAGCATTTT.

The chain combines TRBV6-6 with TRBJ1-5; weak D call: TRBD1 (5 bases). This CDR3 comprises 14 residues. Trimming left V 5 bases short and J 5 bases short, with 13 bases between. Looked up from germline, CDR1 is MNHNY and CDR2 is SVGAGI (reference sequence). This chain's CDR3 is CASSRQGVHQPQHF. DNA of the CDR3: TGTGCCAGCAGTCGCCAGGGAGTCCATCAGCCCCAGCATTTT.

This clone has just one count. The chain employs TRBV6-1 and TRBJ2-7; D perhaps matches TRBD1 (5 bases). Germline V gene lookup returns CDR1 MNHNS and CDR2 SASEGT. The germline V and J ends were trimmed by 1 base and 2 bases, with 9 bases remaining between them. CDR3 length equals 14 residues. This CDR3 reads CASSEGTGTYEQYF. The CDR3 region has the DNA TGTGCCAGCAGTGAAGGCACAGGAACCTACGAGCAGTACTTC.

The rearrangement joins TRBV18 to TRBJ2-4; D may be TRBD1 or TRBD2 (7 bases each). V lost 3 bases, J lost 6 bases, and 15 bases lay in between. Germline CDR1 and CDR2: KGHSH and LQKENI. This CDR3 is built from 15 residues. CDR3 nucleotide sequence: TGTGCCAGCTCACCTCCCGCCAGGGGGGGAAACATTCAGTACTTC. Protein product: CASSPPARGGNIQYF. The variable domain in full, with the rest retrieved from reference TRBV18 and TRBJ2-4, is NAGVMQNPRHLVRRRGQEARLRCSPMKGHSHVYWYRQLPEEGLKFMVYLQKENIIDESGMPKERFSAEFPKEGPSILRIQQVVRGDSAAYFCASSPPARGGNIQYFGAGTRLSVL.

The rearrangement links TRBV5-1 to TRBJ2-1; D is uncertain. The germline V and J ends were trimmed by 0 bases and 4 bases, with 11 bases remaining between them. The CDR3 length is 15 residues. Germline lookup yields CDR1 SGHRS and CDR2 YFSETQ. CDR3 DNA sequence: TGCGCCAGCAGCTTGGCTGAAGTGGAATACAATGAGCAGTTCTTC. Translation gives CASSLAEVEYNEQFF.

This clone was counted a single time. The chain has TRBV27 and TRBJ1-1; the match to TRBD1 covers 7 bases. The CDR3 runs to 14 residues. V lost 4 bases, J lost 2 bases, and 4 bases stayed unmatched. The germline V gene encodes CDR1 MNHEY and CDR2 SMNVEV (reference sequence). The CDR3 loop is CASSSGTVNTEAFF. CDR3 sequence (DNA): TGTGCCAGCAGTTCCGGGACAGTCAACACTGAAGCTTTCTTT.

The chain couples TRBV7-2 to TRBJ1-4, with D possibly being TRBD1 (6 bases). The CDR3 is made up of 15 amino acids. Germline values: CDR1 SGHTA, CDR2 FQGNSA. Trimming removed 5 bases at V and 8 bases at J, with 18 bases between. In DNA form, the CDR3 reads TGTGCCAGCAGCCGTTTGGGGGGAGGGGGAGAAAAACTGTTTTTT. Translating it yields CASSRLGGGGEKLFF. The complete variable domain, with remaining parts taken from reference TRBV7-2 and TRBJ1-4, reads GAGVSQSPSNKVTEKGKDVELRCDPISGHTALYWYRQSLGQGLEFLIYFQGNSAPDKSGLPSDRFSAERTGGSVSTLTIQRTQQEDSAVYLCASSRLGGGGEKLFFGSGTQLSVL.

CDR3 in DNA: TGTGCCAGCAGCAAAAGCCTCCTGGACAGGGATGAAGCTTTCTTT. As protein: CASSKSLLDRDEAFF. The chain joins TRBV21-1 to TRBJ1-1; no DNA check was done on the table's D call, TRBD1. TRBV21-1 is assigned pseudogene status. The CDR3 loop spans 15 amino acids.

The V call is TRBV6-1, the J call TRBJ1-1, with TRBD1 as a possible D gene (5 bases). Germline lookup yields CDR1 MNHNS and CDR2 SASEGT. This CDR3 has 11 residues. V was cut by 3 bases and J by 7 bases, with 6 bases left in between. DNA of the CDR3: TGTGCCAGCAGTGAGGGGGGTGAAGCTTTCTTT. It codes for CASSEGGEAFF.

CDR3 region: CASSNTDTQYF. The CDR3 coding sequence is TGTGCCAGCAGCAACACAGATACGCAGTATTTT. V is TRBV7-9 and J is TRBJ2-3; D is unclear. The CDR3 spans 11 residues. Germline-derived CDR1 and CDR2 are SEHNR and FQNEAQ (reference sequence). V dropped 5 bases and J dropped 2 bases, with 2 bases sitting between them.